Sequencing of this T cell receptor (beta chain) was carried out in a study of human versus mouse CDR3 diversity and MHC coevolution. The method was immunoSEQ multiplex PCR; TCRdb's version includes in-frame clones alone and lacks a portion of them. The sample has fewer than 100,000 clones, just under 95% seen once; the top ten hold around 1.3%. The sequence derives from a person aged 30-69 years in good health. The sample taken for sequencing was naive CD4+ T cells from blood. Stated subset: CD45RO-negative CD62L-positive naive CD4 T cells.

CDR3 region: CASSIKTGLQETQYF. The DNA for the CDR3 is TGTGCCAGTAGTATAAAGACAGGGCTACAAGAGACCCAGTACTTC. The chain joins TRBV19 to TRBJ2-5, with 7 bases aligning to TRBD1. Germline V CDR1 and CDR2: LNHDA, SQIVND (reference sequence). The CDR3 runs 15 residues. Trimming removed 2 bases from V and 2 bases from J; junction bases left unmatched: 5.